Each of the 21 T cell receptor beta chains below was sequenced from the same sample in a study of shared clonotypes between healthy human individuals. Method: immunoSEQ multiplex PCR; TCRdb's copy keeps in-frame clones and lacks some. This sample has 650,000 to 800,000 clones, with roughly two thirds found just once. The sequenced material came from memory CD4+ T cells sorted from blood. The subset here: CD45RA-negative fraction. The receptors were sampled from a woman aged 25 to 39 in good health.

Only a few counts were recorded for this clone. This rearrangement joins TRBV7-9 to TRBJ2-2; TRBD2 aligns across 10 bases. Germline-derived CDR1 and CDR2 are SEHNR and FQNEAQ (reference sequence). Trimming removed 3 bases from V and 4 bases from J; junction bases left unmatched: 14. The length of the CDR3 is 19 residues. The CDR3 region has the DNA TGTGCCAGCAGCTTTCACCAATACAGTCTAGCGGGAGCCACCGGGGAGCTGTTTTTT. As protein: CASSFHQYSLAGATGELFF.

The table lists this clone with a few counts. The CDR3 here is CASSVDPAGVRSTGELFF. The CDR3 nucleotides read TGTGCCAGCAGCGTAGACCCCGCGGGAGTTAGAAGCACCGGGGAGCTGTTTTTT. The rearrangement links TRBV9 to TRBJ2-2; 7 positions agree with TRBD2. Germline lookup yields CDR1 SGDLS and CDR2 YYNGEE. Unmatched junction bases numbered 12, after V lost 0 bases and J lost 4 bases. The CDR3 extends over 18 amino acids. The complete variable domain, with remaining parts taken from reference TRBV9 and TRBJ2-2, reads DSGVTQTPKHLITATGQRVTLRCSPRSGDLSVYWYQQSLDQGLQFLIQYYNGEERAKGNILERFSAQQFPDLHSELNLSSLELGDSALYFCASSVDPAGVRSTGELFFGEGSRLTVL.

V gene TRBV19 combines with J gene TRBJ2-2; tentative D call: TRBD2 (7 bases). Germline V gene sequence: CDR1 LNHDA, CDR2 SQIVND (reference sequence). Trimming cost V 5 bases and J 6 bases, with 22 bases left between them. The CDR3 sequence is 17 residues long. The CDR3 loop is CASSPRFRGARAGELFF. The CDR3 DNA follows: TGTGCCAGTAGTCCTAGATTTCGGGGGGCGCGTGCCGGGGAGCTGTTTTTT.

The CDR3, as DNA: TGCGCCAGCAGCTTGGAGCCAGCTGATGGCTACACCTTC. The encoded protein is CASSLEPADGYTF. This chain joins TRBV5-1 and TRBJ1-2; no firm D call. With 0 bases removed from V and 6 bases from J, the gap between germline ends came to 9 bases. CDR3 length: 13 amino acids. Germline loops: CDR1 SGHRS, CDR2 YFSETQ.

As regards this clone: A much larger clone sits a single nucleotide away, making a read error possible. This chain uses TRBV2 with TRBJ2-5, with D perhaps TRBD2 (6 bases). From germline, CDR1 is SNHLY and CDR2 FYNNEI. This CDR3 spans 12 amino acids. The CDR3, as DNA: TGTGCCAGCAGTGAGTCTAGCGAGACCCGGTACTTC. Translating gives CASSESSETRYF.

This clone came up once. This rearrangement joins TRBV18 to TRBJ2-3; possibly TRBD1 for D (5 bases). CDR1 is KGHSH, CDR2 LQKENI, per germline. The ends were cut back, 1 base at V and 5 bases at J, with 13 bases in the middle. There are 15 residues in the CDR3. In DNA, the CDR3 is TGTGCCAGCTCACCACGAGCTCAGGGTAGAGATACGCAGTATTTT. Its protein product is CASSPRAQGRDTQYF.

In its sample, this clone was seen a few times. The chain is built from TRBV2 and TRBJ2-1; 13 bases line up with TRBD2. This CDR3 is 16 amino acids long. V was clipped by 7 bases and J by 6 bases; unmatched bases: 9. Germline-derived CDR1 and CDR2 are SNHLY and FYNNEI. For the CDR3, the DNA is TGTGCCAGCATAGCTCCGGGACTAGCGGGAATCAATGAGCAGTTCTTC. The encoded protein is CASIAPGLAGINEQFF.

Many counts were recorded for this clone. The rearrangement uses TRBV4-1 and TRBJ2-1, with 11 bases aligning to TRBD2. Trimming took 3 bases from V and 10 from J; bases not matched to a gene: 11. The CDR3 length is 16 residues. Germline V lookup: CDR1 MGHRA, CDR2 YSYEKL. CDR3 residues: CASSHQGGSGRVEQFF. In nucleotides, the CDR3 is TGCGCCAGCAGCCACCAAGGGGGTAGCGGGAGGGTAGAGCAGTTCTTC.

The CDR3 nucleotides are TGTGCCATCAGTGGGAGGGACAGGGCGAACGGGGAGCTGTTTTTT. This gives the protein CAISGRDRANGELFF. The chain links TRBV10-3 to TRBJ2-2, with 9 bases lining up with TRBD1. The CDR3 loop spans 15 amino acids. Germline assignment: CDR1 ENHRY and CDR2 SYGVKD. With 4 bases clipped from V and 7 bases from J, the junction kept 7 bases outside the gene matches.

Concerning this clone itself: This likely came from a read error, as a far larger clone is one base away. This sequence joins TRBV28 and TRBJ1-2; no firm D call. This CDR3 region has 11 residues. Germline V gives CDR1 MDHEN, CDR2 SYDVKM. V gave up 3 bases and J gave up 3 bases, with 2 bases separating them. The CDR3, as DNA: TGTGCCAGCAGTTTCCACTATGGCTACACCTTC. This translates into CASSFHYGYTF.

The J gene is TRBJ2-2, the V gene TRBV5-1; 14 bases agree with TRBD2. The CDR3 has 16 amino acids. CDR1 and CDR2 from the germline V gene are SGHRS and YFSETQ. The ends lost 3 bases at V and 4 bases at J; junction bases unmatched: 2. The CDR3 nucleotides read TGCGCCAGCAGCTCGACTAGCGGGAGGGCCACCGGGGAGCTGTTTTTT. Translated: CASSSTSGRATGELFF.

The chain combines TRBV11-2 with TRBJ1-1; D might be TRBD1 (6 bases). Between the trimmed V and J ends, which lost 5 bases and 0 bases, there was a span of 13 bases. The CDR3 is made up of 15 amino acids. Germline V gene sequence: CDR1 SGHAT, CDR2 FQNNGV. In DNA form, the CDR3 reads TGTGCCAGCAGCCACGTGGACAGTATGAACACTGAAGCTTTCTTT. Translated, it gives CASSHVDSMNTEAFF.

The sample holds a few counts of this clone. The gene calls are TRBV5-1 and TRBJ2-3; no reliable D call. CDR1 is SGHRS and CDR2 is YFSETQ in the germline V gene. CDR3 length: 13 amino acids. The germline V and J ends were trimmed by 3 bases and 5 bases, with 10 bases remaining between them. CDR3 residues: CASSSETGDTQYF. In DNA form, the CDR3 reads TGCGCCAGCAGCTCTGAAACGGGAGATACGCAGTATTTT.

V usage is TRBV7-9 and J usage is TRBJ2-5, with 8 bases aligning to TRBD2. The CDR3 sequence is 14 residues long. From germline, CDR1 is SEHNR and CDR2 FQNEAQ (reference sequence). After removal of 1 base from V and 4 bases from J, the junction contained 2 bases not matched to a gene. CDR3 bases: TGTGCCAGCAGCTTAGGCCTAGCGGGAGAGACCCAGTACTTC. Protein: CASSLGLAGETQYF.

This chain joins TRBV27 and TRBJ2-3; tentatively, D is TRBD1 (6 bases). Trimming stripped 1 base from V and 5 bases from J, with 16 bases between. Germline loops: CDR1 MNHEY, CDR2 SMNVEV (reference sequence). There are 16 residues in the CDR3. The CDR3 coding sequence is TGTGCCAGCAGTTTATTCCGGGGACACGTACTAGATACGCAGTATTTT. Residues: CASSLFRGHVLDTQYF.

The V call is TRBV10-3, the J call TRBJ2-5, with 8 positions matching TRBD2. Germline CDR1 and CDR2: ENHRY and SYGVKD. V trimming: 6 bases; J trimming: 2 bases; junction bases outside the gene matches: 8. The CDR3 is 15 amino acids. CDR3 protein: CAIRGNSGSQETQYF. CDR3 sequence (DNA): TGTGCCATCAGAGGAAACAGCGGGAGTCAAGAGACCCAGTACTTC.

This clone was observed many times. The rearrangement uses TRBV14 and TRBJ2-2; D call uncertain. CDR1 is SGHDN, CDR2 FVKESK, per germline. The V end was cut by 4 bases, the J end by 3 bases, with 9 bases between. The CDR3 is 14 residues long. Here the CDR3 reads CASSPQVDTGELFF. The DNA of the CDR3 is TGTGCCAGCAGCCCACAAGTGGACACCGGGGAGCTGTTTTTT.

This chain links TRBV6-5 with TRBJ2-7; D gene ambiguous. V dropped 10 bases and J dropped 0 bases, with 10 bases sitting between them. Germline V gene lookup returns CDR1 MNHEY and CDR2 SVGAGI. This CDR3 spans 12 amino acids. The CDR3 sequence is CATQAPSYEQYF. CDR3 DNA: TGTGCCACCCAGGCCCCCTCCTACGAGCAGTACTTC.

The chain couples TRBV28 to TRBJ1-2; 9 positions match TRBD1. Germline assignment: CDR1 MDHEN and CDR2 SYDVKM. The CDR3 totals 15 residues. V gave up 4 bases and J gave up 7 bases; unmatched junction bases: 10. The CDR3 reads CASSSQQGATVGYTF. The CDR3 coding sequence is TGTGCCAGCAGTTCTCAACAGGGGGCGACAGTTGGCTACACCTTC.

The chain employs TRBV29-1 and TRBJ2-4; TRBD2 matches at 7 bases. This CDR3 is built from 12 residues. Germline V gene data show CDR1 as SQVTM and CDR2 as ANQGSEA. With 0 bases clipped from V and 13 bases from J, the junction kept 6 bases outside the gene matches. The CDR3 spells CSVEDEGRAQYF. The CDR3 region has the DNA TGCAGCGTTGAAGATGAGGGGAGGGCCCAGTACTTC.

The chain carries TRBV6-5 and TRBJ1-2; a weak D match, TRBD1 (5 bases). The CDR3 runs to 15 residues. Germline CDR1 is MNHEY and CDR2 is SVGAGI. The V and J ends lost 6 bases and 6 bases respectively, with 20 bases between them. CDR3 bases: TGTGCCAGCAGAGACAGAGGTCGGGAGGTCCATGGCTACACCTTC. Translating it yields CASRDRGREVHGYTF.